The 28 T cell receptor beta chains given below trace back to one sample, sequenced in a study of spatial heterogeneity in lung cancer. TCRdb passed the 5' RACE reads through MiXCR, listing each CDR3 protein once. In the table there are over 10,000 distinct CDR3 sequences, roughly an eighth of which are singletons. Time point given: sample taken at primary tumor resection. The sequenced material consisted of unsorted whole RNA from tumor, nontumor lung or frozen PBMC. Sequencing was performed on PBMCs, taken at surgery. Receptors were obtained from a female donor with early-stage non-small cell lung cancer.

This clonotype was counted at least ten times. The V call is TRBV7-8, the J call TRBJ2-7; the match to TRBD1 covers 7 bases. V lost 5 bases, J lost 4 bases, and 11 bases stayed unmatched. This CDR3 spans 15 amino acids. Germline values: CDR1 SGHVS, CDR2 FQNEAQ. The CDR3 loop is CASSINRGPRYEQYF. As DNA, the CDR3 is TGTGCCAGCAGCATCAACAGGGGACCTCGATACGAGCAGTACTTC.

By share of the sample, this clonotype is medium-sized. The genes are TRBV5-4 and TRBJ2-1; D is ambiguous. Trimming removed 0 bases at V and 0 bases at J, with 7 bases between. From germline, CDR1 is SGHNT and CDR2 YYREEE (reference sequence). The CDR3 sequence is 15 residues long. The CDR3 is CASSLDLSSYNEQFF. The CDR3 coding sequence is TGTGCCAGCAGCTTGGACCTGAGCTCCTACAATGAGCAGTTCTTC.

This clonotype appeared once. The rearrangement uses TRBV11-1 and TRBJ2-2, with TRBD2 matching 7 bases. Looked up from germline, CDR1 is SGHAT and CDR2 is FQDESV (reference sequence). The V segment lost 5 bases and the J segment 6 bases; nucleotides outside the gene matches: 3. CDR3 length equals 13 residues. The CDR3 region has the DNA TGTGCCAGCAGCCTAAGCGGGGCCGGGGAGCTGTTTTTT. Amino acids: CASSLSGAGELFF.

This clonotype was detected ten times or more. V and J are TRBV28 and TRBJ2-7; 7 positions match TRBD2. The ends lost 3 bases at V and 1 base at J; junction bases unmatched: 6. This CDR3 is built from 15 residues. Per germline, CDR1 MDHEN and CDR2 SYDVKM. Here the CDR3 reads CASSFRGEGSYEQYF. The CDR3 bases are TGTGCCAGCAGTTTTCGGGGGGAGGGGTCCTACGAGCAGTACTTC.

This clonotype was seen many times. The CDR3 region has the DNA TGTGCCAGCAGCCGGGGACAGGGGGGCGCAGATACGCAGTATTTT. Translation: CASSRGQGGADTQYF. This sequence joins TRBV7-2 and TRBJ2-3; 11 nucleotides agree with TRBD1. This CDR3 is 15 amino acids long. Trimming took 5 bases from V and 4 from J; bases not matched to a gene: 5. Germline lookup yields CDR1 SGHTA and CDR2 FQGNSA.

By share, this clonotype ranks as medium-sized. The chain recombines TRBV3-1 with TRBJ2-2; D gene unclear. There are 13 residues in the CDR3. The germline V gene encodes CDR1 LGHDT and CDR2 YNNKEL (reference sequence). Between the trimmed V and J ends, which lost 1 base and 6 bases, there was a span of 6 bases. Here the CDR3 reads CASSQGLAGELFF. The DNA for the CDR3 is TGTGCCAGCAGCCAAGGGCTGGCCGGGGAGCTGTTTTTT.

This clonotype has at least ten counts. The rearrangement joins TRBV6-2 or TRBV6-3 to TRBJ2-7, with 11 bases fitting TRBD2. Germline CDR1 reads MNHEY; CDR2 reads SVGEGT. The CDR3 is made up of 16 amino acids. V trimming: 6 bases; J trimming: 3 bases; junction bases outside the gene matches: 10. CDR3 DNA: TGTGCCAGCAGGGGGTCGGGACTAGCGGCACACTACGAGCAGTACTTC. Amino acid sequence: CASRGSGLAAHYEQYF.

This chain joins TRBV21-1 and TRBJ2-5; the tabulated D call, TRBD1, remains unverified against the DNA. TRBV21-1 is deemed a pseudogene. The CDR3 has 16 residues. CDR3 bases: TGTGCCAGCAAACCCCGGAGACAGGAAATCCAAGAGACCCAGTACTTC. Translation gives CASKPRRQEIQETQYF.

In this sample, this clonotype is medium-sized. This chain joins TRBV5-1 and TRBJ2-7; D gene ambiguous. V dropped 0 bases and J dropped 0 bases, with 4 bases sitting between them. Germline V gene data show CDR1 as SGHRS and CDR2 as YFSETQ. The CDR3 runs to 13 residues. CDR3 loop: CASSLDGSYEQYF. CDR3 sequence (DNA): TGCGCCAGCAGCTTGGACGGCTCCTACGAGCAGTACTTC.

This clonotype was detected many times. The chain carries TRBV20-1 and TRBJ2-7; TRBD2 matches at 11 bases. Per germline, CDR1 DFQATT and CDR2 SNEGSKA (reference sequence). The CDR3 totals 15 residues. J lost 3 bases, V lost 0 bases, and 4 bases had no gene match. The CDR3 nucleotides read TGCAGTGCTAGAGATCTGGGGACTAGCGGCTACGAGCAGTACTTC. As protein: CSARDLGTSGYEQYF.

This clonotype is labeled medium-sized (0.01 to 0.1%). V and J are TRBV4-2 and TRBJ2-7; D possibly corresponds to TRBD1 (6 bases). Germline V gives CDR1 LGHNA, CDR2 YNFKEQ. Trimming shortened V by 0 bases and J by 5 bases, and 14 bases separated the two germline ends. CDR3 length equals 15 residues. The DNA of the CDR3 is TGTGCCAGCAGCCAAGATCGGGCCGGGGACAACGAGCAGTACTTC. Residues: CASSQDRAGDNEQYF.

This clonotype is medium-sized in the sample. The rearrangement links TRBV28 to TRBJ2-2; the D gene is possibly TRBD2 (6 bases). This CDR3 is built from 15 residues. V lost 6 bases, J lost 6 bases, and 17 bases lay in between. CDR1 and CDR2 (germline): MDHEN, SYDVKM. CDR3 sequence reads: CASRRPGLLAGELFF. In DNA, the CDR3 is TGTGCCAGCAGACGGCCGGGACTCCTTGCCGGGGAGCTGTTTTTT. The complete variable domain, with remaining parts taken from reference TRBV28 and TRBJ2-2, reads DVKVTQSSRYLVKRTGEKVFLECVQDMDHENMFWYRQDPGLGLRLIYFSYDVKMKEKGDIPEGYSVSREKKERFSLILESASTNQTSMYLCASRRPGLLAGELFFGEGSRLTVL.

This clonotype was seen repeatedly, ten times or more. The gene calls are TRBV10-3 and TRBJ2-2; D ambiguous. Germline CDR1 ENHRY, CDR2 SYGVKD. Trimming shortened V by 4 bases and J by 2 bases, and 5 bases separated the two germline ends. This CDR3 contains 13 residues. CDR3 DNA: TGTGCCATCAGTGGGAGTAACACCGGGGAGCTGTTTTTT. Amino acid sequence: CAISGSNTGELFF.

This clonotype was seen repeatedly, ten times or more. The rearrangement uses TRBV7-2 and TRBJ1-1; 7 positions match TRBD1. V gave up 2 bases and J gave up 0 bases; unmatched junction bases: 3. This CDR3 is 15 amino acids long. The V gene's germline CDR1 is SGHTA and CDR2 FQGNSA. The CDR3 DNA sequence: TGTGCCAGCAGCTTACAGGGGACAGTGAACACTGAAGCTTTCTTT. Translated: CASSLQGTVNTEAFF.

In its sample, this clonotype was seen many times. V and J are TRBV3-1 and TRBJ2-5; possibly TRBD2 for D (6 bases). The V gene lost 7 bases and the J gene lost 7 bases, with 19 bases spanning the gap. The CDR3 extends over 14 amino acids. Germline V gene lookup returns CDR1 LGHDT and CDR2 YNNKEL (reference sequence). The CDR3 nucleotides are TGTGCCAGCATGGAGCGGGCCCAACCCGGGACCCAGTACTTC. Amino acid sequence: CASMERAQPGTQYF.

V is TRBV20-1 and J is TRBJ2-7, with 13 bases that match TRBD2. Germline CDR1 reads DFQATT; CDR2 reads SNEGSKA (reference sequence). After removal of 2 bases from V and 6 bases from J, the junction contained 7 bases not matched to a gene. This CDR3 has 15 residues. The CDR3 sequence: CSARPGTSGILEQYF. Written as DNA, the CDR3 is TGCAGTGCTAGACCCGGGACTAGCGGGATTCTCGAGCAGTACTTC.

This clonotype was picked up many times. V is TRBV6-2 or TRBV6-3 and J is TRBJ2-1, with a weak D call TRBD1 (9 bases). V lost 0 bases to trimming and J lost 6 bases, with 21 bases between them. The germline gives CDR1 MNHEY, CDR2 SVGEGT. There are 18 residues in the CDR3. The CDR3 reads CASSYSGTGTREANEQFF. CDR3 coding DNA: TGTGCCAGCAGTTACTCTGGGACAGGGACTAGGGAGGCCAATGAGCAGTTCTTC.

In its sample, this clonotype is medium-sized. The chain recombines TRBV19 with TRBJ2-5; TRBD1 matches at 10 bases. V lost 5 bases and J lost 3; bases outside the gene matches: 3. Germline CDR1 is LNHDA and CDR2 is SQIVND (reference sequence). This CDR3 has 14 amino acids. In nucleotides, the CDR3 is TGTGCCAGTAGTCGGACAGGGGGGAAAGAGACCCAGTACTTC. It translates to CASSRTGGKETQYF.

This clonotype showed up many times. The chain is built from TRBV18 and TRBJ2-7; D is undetermined. CDR3 size: 12 residues. V was clipped by 1 base and J by 0 bases, with 1 base between them. Germline CDR1 reads KGHSH; CDR2 reads LQKENI. CDR3 DNA sequence: TGTGCCAGCTCACCACACTCCTACGAGCAGTACTTC. It translates to CASSPHSYEQYF.

This clonotype was counted ten times or more. This chain joins TRBV24-1 and TRBJ2-2; TRBD2 matches at 8 bases. The CDR3 contains 17 residues. From germline, CDR1 is KGHDR and CDR2 SFDVKD. V gave up 4 bases and J gave up 2 bases; unmatched junction bases: 8. CDR3 DNA sequence: TGTGCCACCAGTGACCGCGGGAGGAGGGGAAACACCGGGGAGCTGTTTTTT. Its protein is CATSDRGRRGNTGELFF.

This clonotype was seen many times. This rearrangement joins TRBV20-1 to TRBJ2-5, with D possibly matching TRBD1 (6 bases). V lost 0 bases to trimming and J lost 5 bases, with 10 bases between them. CDR3 size: 13 residues. Germline CDR1 and CDR2: DFQATT and SNEGSKA (reference sequence). The CDR3 reads CSAREGARETQYF. The DNA of the CDR3 is TGCAGTGCTAGAGAGGGGGCCAGGGAGACCCAGTACTTC.

This clonotype qualifies as medium-sized. The chain has TRBV5-1 and TRBJ2-2, with 11 bases aligning to TRBD2. V was clipped by 2 bases and J by 6 bases; unmatched bases: 3. Germline V CDR1 and CDR2: SGHRS, YFSETQ. The CDR3 has 15 amino acids. The CDR3 DNA follows: TGCGCCAGCAGCTTATCACTAGCGGGAGCCGGGGAGCTGTTTTTT. Its translation: CASSLSLAGAGELFF.

This clonotype is deemed medium-sized (0.01 to 0.1%). The rearrangement links TRBV7-8 to TRBJ1-6; D call uncertain. V was clipped by 1 base and J by 7 bases, with 11 bases between them. In germline, CDR1 is SGHVS, CDR2 FQNEAQ. The CDR3 is 15 residues long. DNA for the CDR3: TGTGCCAGCAGCTTAGTGGTGGGATCCAATTCACCCCTCCACTTT. This gives the protein CASSLVVGSNSPLHF.

This clonotype appeared many times. V gene TRBV2 combines with J gene TRBJ2-7; D tentatively fits TRBD1 or TRBD2 (5 bases each). The ends were cut back, 4 bases at V and 6 bases at J, with 16 bases in the middle. This CDR3 comprises 14 residues. Germline assignment: CDR1 SNHLY and CDR2 FYNNEI. DNA of the CDR3: TGTGCCAGCAGTGTCATCGAGGGGAGTCGCGAGCAGTACTTC. Encoded protein: CASSVIEGSREQYF. The complete variable domain, with remaining parts taken from reference TRBV2 and TRBJ2-7, reads EPEVTQTPSHQVTQMGQEVILRCVPISNHLYFYWYRQILGQKVEFLVSFYNNEISEKSEIFDDQFSVERPDGSNFTLKIRSTKLEDSAMYFCASSVIEGSREQYFGPGTRLTVT.

Of note for this clonotype: One end of the junction is discordant with germline, which a read error may explain. The V call is TRBV5-5, the J call TRBJ1-1; D is undetermined. Germline lookup yields CDR1 SGHKS and CDR2 YYEKEE (reference sequence). CDR3 size: 16 residues. CDR3 DNA sequence: TGTGCCAGCAGCTTGGGTACAGCTCGGATGAACACTGAAGATTTCTTT. It codes for CASSLGTARMNTEDFF.

This clonotype was recorded a few times. The rearrangement joins TRBV25-1 to TRBJ2-7; D remains unclear. The V and J ends lost 3 bases and 3 bases respectively, with 6 bases between them. The CDR3 runs to 12 residues. Germline values: CDR1 MGHDK, CDR2 SYGVNS. In DNA, the CDR3 is TGTGCCAGCAGTGATTGGAACTACGAGCAGTACTTC. Its translation is CASSDWNYEQYF.

This clonotype was counted many times. This rearrangement joins TRBV6-2 or TRBV6-3 to TRBJ2-3, with TRBD2 matching over 9 bases. J was trimmed by 2 bases and V by 4 bases; bases with no gene match: 4. The germline V gene has CDR1 MNHEY and CDR2 SVGEGT. The CDR3 has 15 residues. CDR3 nucleotide sequence: TGTGCCAGCAGTTCGGCGGGAGGGTTCACAGATACGCAGTATTTT. Its translation is CASSSAGGFTDTQYF.

This clonotype is deemed medium-sized. J is TRBJ2-7 and V is TRBV6-2 or TRBV6-3, with 11 nucleotides matching TRBD2. There are 16 residues in the CDR3. The junction had 8 bases not matched to a gene; V was cut back by 5 bases and J by 2 bases. The germline V gene has CDR1 MNHEY and CDR2 SVGEGT. The CDR3 nucleotides are TGTGCCAGCAGTCCGCTTGGGACTAGCGGAGCCTACGAGCAGTACTTC. This translates into CASSPLGTSGAYEQYF.